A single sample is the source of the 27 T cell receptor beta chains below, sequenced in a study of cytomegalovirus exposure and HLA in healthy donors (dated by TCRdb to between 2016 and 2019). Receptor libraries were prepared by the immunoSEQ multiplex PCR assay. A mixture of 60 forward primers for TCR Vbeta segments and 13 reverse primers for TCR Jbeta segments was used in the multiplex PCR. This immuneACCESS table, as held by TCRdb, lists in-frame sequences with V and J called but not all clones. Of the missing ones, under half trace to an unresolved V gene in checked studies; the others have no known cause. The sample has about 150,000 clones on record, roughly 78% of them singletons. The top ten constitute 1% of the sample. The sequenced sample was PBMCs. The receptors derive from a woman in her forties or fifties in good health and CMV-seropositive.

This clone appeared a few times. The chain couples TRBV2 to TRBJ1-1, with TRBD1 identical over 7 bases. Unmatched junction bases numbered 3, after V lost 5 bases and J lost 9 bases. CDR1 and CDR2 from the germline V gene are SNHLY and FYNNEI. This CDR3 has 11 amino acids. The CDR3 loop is CASSRTGQAFF. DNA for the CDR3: TGTGCCAGCAGTAGGACAGGACAAGCTTTCTTT.

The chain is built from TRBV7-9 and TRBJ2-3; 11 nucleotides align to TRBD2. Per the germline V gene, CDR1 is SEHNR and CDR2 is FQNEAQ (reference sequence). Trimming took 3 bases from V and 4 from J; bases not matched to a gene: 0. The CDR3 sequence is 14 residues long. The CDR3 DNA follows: TGTGCCAGCAGCTTGGGACTAGCGGCAGATACGCAGTATTTT. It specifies CASSLGLAADTQYF.

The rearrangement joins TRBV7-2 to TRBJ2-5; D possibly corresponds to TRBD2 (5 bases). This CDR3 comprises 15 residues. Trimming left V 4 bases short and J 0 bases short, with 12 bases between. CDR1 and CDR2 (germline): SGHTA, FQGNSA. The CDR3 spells CASSSYGLYQETQYF. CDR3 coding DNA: TGTGCCAGCAGCTCATACGGACTCTACCAAGAGACCCAGTACTTC.

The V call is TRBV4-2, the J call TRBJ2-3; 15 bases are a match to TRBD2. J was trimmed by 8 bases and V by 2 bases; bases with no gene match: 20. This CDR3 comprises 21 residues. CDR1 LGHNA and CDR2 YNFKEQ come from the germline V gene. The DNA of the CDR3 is TGTGCCAGCAGCCAATTCGGATCAGGGACTAGCGGGGGGACGGGGTTGGGTACGCAGTATTTT. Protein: CASSQFGSGTSGGTGLGTQYF.

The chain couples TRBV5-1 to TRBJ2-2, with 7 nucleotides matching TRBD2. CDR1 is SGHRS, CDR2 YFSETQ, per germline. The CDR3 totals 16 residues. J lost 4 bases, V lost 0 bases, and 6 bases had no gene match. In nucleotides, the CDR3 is TGCGCCAGCAGCTTGGATGCGGGAGTTGGCACCGGGGAGCTGTTTTTT. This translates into CASSLDAGVGTGELFF.

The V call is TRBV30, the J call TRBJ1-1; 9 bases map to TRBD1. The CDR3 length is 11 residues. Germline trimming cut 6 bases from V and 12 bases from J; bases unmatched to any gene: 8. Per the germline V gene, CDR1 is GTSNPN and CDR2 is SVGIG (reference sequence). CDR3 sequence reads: CACTTGGATFF. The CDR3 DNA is TGTGCCTGCACAACAGGGGGCGCGACTTTCTTT.

For the CDR3, the DNA is TGTGCCAGCAGTGGGGGGGGGAATAAGGCTGAAGCTTTCTTT. Translating it yields CASSGGGNKAEAFF. This chain uses TRBV2 with TRBJ1-1, with D possibly being TRBD1 (5 bases). This CDR3 is 14 amino acids long. Trimming took 4 bases from V and 6 from J, leaving 15 bases between them. Germline loops: CDR1 SNHLY, CDR2 FYNNEI.

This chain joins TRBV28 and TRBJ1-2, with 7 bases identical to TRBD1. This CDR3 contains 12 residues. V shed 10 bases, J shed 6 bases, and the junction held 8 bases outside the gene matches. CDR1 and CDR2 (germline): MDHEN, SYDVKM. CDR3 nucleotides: TGTGCCACTACGACAGGGAGCCATGGCTACACCTTC. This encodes CATTTGSHGYTF.

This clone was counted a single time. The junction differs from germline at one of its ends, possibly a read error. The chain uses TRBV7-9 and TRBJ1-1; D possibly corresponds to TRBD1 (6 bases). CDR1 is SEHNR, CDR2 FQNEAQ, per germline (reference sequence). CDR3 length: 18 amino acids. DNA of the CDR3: TGTTCCAGCAGCTCGACTTCTTTGGGCAGGGGTATGAACACTGAAGCTTTCTTT. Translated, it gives CSSSSTSLGRGMNTEAFF.

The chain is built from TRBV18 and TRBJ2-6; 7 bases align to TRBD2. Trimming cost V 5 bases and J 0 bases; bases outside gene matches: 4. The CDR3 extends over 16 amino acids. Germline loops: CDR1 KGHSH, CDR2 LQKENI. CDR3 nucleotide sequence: TGTGCCAGCTCAGAACGGACTAGCTCTGGGGCCAACGTCCTGACTTTC. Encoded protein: CASSERTSSGANVLTF.

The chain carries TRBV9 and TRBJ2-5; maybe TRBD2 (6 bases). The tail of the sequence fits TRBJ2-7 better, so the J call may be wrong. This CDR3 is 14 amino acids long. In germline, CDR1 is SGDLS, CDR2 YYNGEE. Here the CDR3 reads CASSEGTDAYEQYF. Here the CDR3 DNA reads TGTGCCAGCAGCGAGGGGACTGATGCCTACGAGCAGTACTTC.

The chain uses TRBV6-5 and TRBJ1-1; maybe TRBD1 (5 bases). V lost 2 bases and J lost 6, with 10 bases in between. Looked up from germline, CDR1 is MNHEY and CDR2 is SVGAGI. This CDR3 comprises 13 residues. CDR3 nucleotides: TGTGCCAGCAGTTACACTCAGGGCTCTGAAGCTTTCTTT. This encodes CASSYTQGSEAFF.

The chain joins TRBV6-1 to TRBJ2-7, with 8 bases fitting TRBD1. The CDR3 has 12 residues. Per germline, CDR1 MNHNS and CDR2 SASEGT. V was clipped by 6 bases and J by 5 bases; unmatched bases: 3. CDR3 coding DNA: TGTGCCAGCAGGCGGACAGGGAACGAGCAGTACTTC. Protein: CASRRTGNEQYF.

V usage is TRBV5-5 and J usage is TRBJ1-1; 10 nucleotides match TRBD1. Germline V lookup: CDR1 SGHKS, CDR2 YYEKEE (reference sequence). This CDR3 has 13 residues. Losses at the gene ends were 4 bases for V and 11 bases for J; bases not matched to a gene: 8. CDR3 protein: CASSLRQGAQAFF. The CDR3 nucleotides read TGTGCCAGCAGCCTCCGACAGGGGGCGCAGGCTTTCTTT. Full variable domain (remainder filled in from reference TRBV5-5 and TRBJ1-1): DAGVTQSPTHLIKTRGQQVTLRCSPISGHKSVSWYQQVLGQGPQFIFQYYEKEERGRGNFPDRFSARQFPNYSSELNVNALLLGDSALYLCASSLRQGAQAFFGQGTRLTVV.

The CDR3 coding sequence is TGTGCCAGTAGACCCAGTAGCACAGATACGCAGTATTTT. Protein: CASRPSSTDTQYF. The V call is TRBV19, the J call TRBJ2-3; D remains unclear. CDR1 is LNHDA, CDR2 SQIVND, per germline (reference sequence). V dropped 6 bases and J dropped 0 bases, with 7 bases sitting between them. The CDR3 has 13 amino acids. The variable domain in full, completed from reference TRBV19 and TRBJ2-3, reads DGGITQSPKYLFRKEGQNVTLSCEQNLNHDAMYWYRQDPGQGLRLIYYSQIVNDFQKGDIAEGYSVSREKKESFPLTVTSAQKNPTAFYLCASRPSSTDTQYFGPGTRLTVL.

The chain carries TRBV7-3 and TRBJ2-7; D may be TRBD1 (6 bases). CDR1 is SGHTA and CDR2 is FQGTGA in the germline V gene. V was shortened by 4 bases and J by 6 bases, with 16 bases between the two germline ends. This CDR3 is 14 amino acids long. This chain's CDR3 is CASSSTAGVGEQYF. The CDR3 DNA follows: TGTGCCAGCAGCTCCACGGCAGGGGTGGGCGAGCAGTACTTC.

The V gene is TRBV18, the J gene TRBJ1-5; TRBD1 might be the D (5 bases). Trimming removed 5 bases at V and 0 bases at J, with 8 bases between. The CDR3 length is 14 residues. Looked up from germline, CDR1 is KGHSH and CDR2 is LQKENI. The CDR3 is CASSKTDSNQPQHF. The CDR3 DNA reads TGTGCCAGCTCAAAGACAGATAGCAATCAGCCCCAGCATTTT.

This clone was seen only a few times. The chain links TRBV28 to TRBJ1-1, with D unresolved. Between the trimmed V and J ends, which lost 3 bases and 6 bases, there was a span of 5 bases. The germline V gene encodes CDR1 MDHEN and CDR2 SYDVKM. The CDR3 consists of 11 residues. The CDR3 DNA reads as TGTGCCAGCAGTTTTAATGCTGAAGCTTTCTTT. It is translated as CASSFNAEAFF.

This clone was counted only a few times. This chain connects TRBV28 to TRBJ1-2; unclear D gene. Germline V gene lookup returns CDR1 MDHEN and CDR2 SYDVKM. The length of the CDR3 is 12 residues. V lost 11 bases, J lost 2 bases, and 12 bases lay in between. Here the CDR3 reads CAWSGPNYGYTF. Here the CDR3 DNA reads TGTGCCTGGTCAGGTCCAAACTATGGCTACACCTTC.

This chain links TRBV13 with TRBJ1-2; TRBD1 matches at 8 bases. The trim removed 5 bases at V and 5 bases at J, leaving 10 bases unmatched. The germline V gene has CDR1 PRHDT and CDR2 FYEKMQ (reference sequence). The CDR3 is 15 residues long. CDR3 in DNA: TGTGCCAGCAGCCTGAAGGGACAGGAGGCTTATGGCTACACCTTC. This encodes CASSLKGQEAYGYTF.

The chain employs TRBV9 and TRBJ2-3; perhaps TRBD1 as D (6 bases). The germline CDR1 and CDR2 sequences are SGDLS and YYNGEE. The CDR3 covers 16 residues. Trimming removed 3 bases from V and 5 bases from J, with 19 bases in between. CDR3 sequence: CASSDPGTIGVDTQYF. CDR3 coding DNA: TGTGCCAGCAGCGACCCCGGGACAATAGGGGTAGATACGCAGTATTTT.

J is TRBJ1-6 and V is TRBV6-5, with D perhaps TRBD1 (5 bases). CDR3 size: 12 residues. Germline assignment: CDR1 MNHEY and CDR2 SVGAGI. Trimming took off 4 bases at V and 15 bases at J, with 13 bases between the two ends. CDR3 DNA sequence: TGTGCCAGCAGTTCGGGGGGACGGCTCCTCCACTTT. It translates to CASSSGGRLLHF.

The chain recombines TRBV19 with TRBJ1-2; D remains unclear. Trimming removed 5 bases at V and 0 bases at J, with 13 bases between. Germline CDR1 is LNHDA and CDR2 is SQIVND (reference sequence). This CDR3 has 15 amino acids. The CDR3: CASSASGGTNYGYTF. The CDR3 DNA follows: TGTGCCAGTAGTGCATCCGGAGGCACTAACTATGGCTACACCTTC.

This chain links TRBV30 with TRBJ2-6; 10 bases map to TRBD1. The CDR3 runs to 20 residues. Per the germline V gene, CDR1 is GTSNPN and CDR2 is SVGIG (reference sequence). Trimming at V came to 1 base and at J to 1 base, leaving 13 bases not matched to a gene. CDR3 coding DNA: TGTGCCTGGAGTGGTACGTCGACAGGGGGCGTCCGTTCTGGGGCCAACGTCCTGACTTTC. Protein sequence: CAWSGTSTGGVRSGANVLTF.

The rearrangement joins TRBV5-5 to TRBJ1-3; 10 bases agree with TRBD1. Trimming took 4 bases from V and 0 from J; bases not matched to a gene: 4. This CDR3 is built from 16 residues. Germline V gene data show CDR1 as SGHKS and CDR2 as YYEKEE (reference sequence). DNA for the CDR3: TGTGCCAGCAGCCCGGGACAGGGGAGCTCTGGAAACACCATATATTTT. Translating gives CASSPGQGSSGNTIYF.

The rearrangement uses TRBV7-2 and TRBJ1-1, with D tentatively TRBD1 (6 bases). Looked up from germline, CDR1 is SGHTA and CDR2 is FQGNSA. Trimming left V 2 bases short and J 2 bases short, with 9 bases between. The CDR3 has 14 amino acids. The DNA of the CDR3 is TGTGCCAGCAGCTTACAGGGGCCAAACACTGAAGCTTTCTTT. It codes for CASSLQGPNTEAFF. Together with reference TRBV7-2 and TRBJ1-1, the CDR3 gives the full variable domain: GAGVSQSPSNKVTEKGKDVELRCDPISGHTALYWYRQSLGQGLEFLIYFQGNSAPDKSGLPSDRFSAERTGGSVSTLTIQRTQQEDSAVYLCASSLQGPNTEAFFGQGTRLTVV.

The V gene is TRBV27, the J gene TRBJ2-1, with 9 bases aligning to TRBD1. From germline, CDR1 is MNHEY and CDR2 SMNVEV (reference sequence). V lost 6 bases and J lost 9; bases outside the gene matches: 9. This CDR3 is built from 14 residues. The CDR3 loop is CASRWDRVSGEQFF. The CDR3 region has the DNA TGTGCCAGCAGGTGGGACAGGGTGAGTGGTGAGCAGTTCTTC.